A selection of T cell receptor beta chains follows, all from one sample in a study of T cells in Graves' hyperthyroidism and ophthalmopathy. TCRdb itself ran the multiplex PCR reads through MiXCR, one entry per CDR3 protein. The data show 600,000 to 700,000 distinct CDR3 sequences, with about 15% seen just once and around 4% held by the top ten. The sequencing sample was made of blood. The receptor set was obtained from a woman aged 40 to 49 with Graves' ophthalmopathy. Both conserved end residues are part of each CDR3. A D gene is named only where the DNA matches it firmly. Clone size is shown for a subset of rows, as once, few, many or a class of expanded clone.

CDR3 DNA: TGCAGTGCACAGGAAAAGGTTAAAGGAAACACCATATATTTT
CDR3 protein: CSAQEKVKGNTIYF
J gene: TRBJ1-3
D gene: .
V gene: TRBV20-1
clone size: many

CDR3 DNA: TGTGCCACCAGTGATTCGGCAGGGTCGGGTTACGAGCAGTACTTC
CDR3 protein: CATSDSAGSGYEQYF
J gene: TRBJ2-7
D gene: .
V gene: TRBV24-1
clone size: few

CDR3 DNA: TGTGCCAGCAGTTACTTTGGGGCGGGACCACCCCACGAGCAGTACTTC
CDR3 protein: CASSYFGAGPPHEQYF
J gene: TRBJ2-7
D gene: .
V gene: TRBV6-2/TRBV6-3
clone size: many

CDR3 DNA: TGTGCCAGCGCGGAGGAGGCGGGAGGCGCCGGGGAGCTGTTTTTT
CDR3 protein: CASAEEAGGAGELFF
J gene: TRBJ2-2
D gene: TRBD2
V gene: TRBV7-6
clone size: few

CDR3 DNA: TGCAGTGCCCGTGCCGGGACAGGGTTTTCCTACGAGCAGTACTTC
CDR3 protein: CSARAGTGFSYEQYF
J gene: TRBJ2-7
D gene: TRBD1
V gene: TRBV20-1
clone size: few

CDR3 DNA: TGCAGTGCTCAACCCTCACAGGGCCGCCAAGAGACCCAGTACTTC
CDR3 protein: CSAQPSQGRQETQYF
J gene: TRBJ2-5
D gene: .
V gene: TRBV20-1
clone size: many

CDR3 DNA: TGTGCCAGCAGCCTATTACAGGGGGCGGGTGGCTACACCTTC
CDR3 protein: CASSLLQGAGGYTF
J gene: TRBJ1-2
D gene: TRBD1
V gene: TRBV12-3/TRBV12-4
clone size: many

CDR3 DNA: TGTGCCAGCAGCCAAGAGGGGACAGGGGACCTCTATGGCTACACCTTC
CDR3 protein: CASSQEGTGDLYGYTF
J gene: TRBJ1-2
D gene: TRBD1
V gene: TRBV4-2
clone size: many

CDR3 DNA: TGTGCCAGCAGTCAGGGAGGTGGCGCAGATACGCAGTATTTT
CDR3 protein: CASSQGGGADTQYF
J gene: TRBJ2-3
D gene: .
V gene: TRBV6-1
clone size: many

CDR3 DNA: TGTGCCAGCGGACTAGTCAGAGGAGAGGCCCAGTACTTC
CDR3 protein: CASGLVRGEAQYF
J gene: TRBJ2-5
D gene: TRBD2
V gene: TRBV6-1
clone size: many

CDR3 DNA: TGTGCCAGCAGCCCCAGACCGTACTCCAACACTGAAGCTTTCTTT
CDR3 protein: CASSPRPYSNTEAFF
J gene: TRBJ1-1
D gene: .
V gene: TRBV6-2/TRBV6-3
clone size: many

CDR3 DNA: TGTGCCAGCAGCTTAAACAGCAACACTGAAGCTTTCTTT
CDR3 protein: CASSLNSNTEAFF
J gene: TRBJ1-1
D gene: .
V gene: TRBV7-3
clone size: many

CDR3 DNA: TGCGCCAGCAGCTTGGGATGCGGGCTAACCGGGGAGCTGTTTTTT
CDR3 protein: CASSLGCGLTGELFF
J gene: TRBJ2-2
D gene: .
V gene: TRBV5-1
clone size: .

CDR3 DNA: TGTGCCAGCAGTTTCCCCTCCAGAGGCTACACCTTC
CDR3 protein: CASSFPSRGYTF
J gene: TRBJ1-2
D gene: .
V gene: TRBV28
clone size: many

CDR3 DNA: TGTGCCAGCAGCCTGACTAGCGGGCCTTCCTACGAGCAGTACTTC
CDR3 protein: CASSLTSGPSYEQYF
J gene: TRBJ2-7
D gene: TRBD2
V gene: TRBV27
clone size: many

CDR3 DNA: TGTGCCAGCAGCTACGACTCAGGGAGCTCTGGAAACACCATATATTTT
CDR3 protein: CASSYDSGSSGNTIYF
J gene: TRBJ1-3
D gene: .
V gene: TRBV11-2
clone size: many

CDR3 DNA: TGTGCCAGCAACGACGGAGGGGACACCGGGGAGCTGTTTTTT
CDR3 protein: CASNDGGDTGELFF
J gene: TRBJ2-2
D gene: .
V gene: TRBV6-2/TRBV6-3
clone size: many

CDR3 DNA: TGCAGTGCTAGAGATGGGGCACAAGAGACCCAGTACTTC
CDR3 protein: CSARDGAQETQYF
J gene: TRBJ2-5
D gene: .
V gene: TRBV20-1
clone size: many

CDR3 DNA: TGTGCCAGTGGGGGACTAGCGGGAGATAACACCGGGGAGCTGTTTTTT
CDR3 protein: CASGGLAGDNTGELFF
J gene: TRBJ2-2
D gene: TRBD2
V gene: TRBV2
clone size: many

CDR3 DNA: TGCGCCATCATCGCAGGGGGCAAGCAGTACTTC
CDR3 protein: CAIIAGGKQYF
J gene: TRBJ2-7
D gene: TRBD1
V gene: TRBV10-2
clone size: once

CDR3 DNA: TGTGCCACCAGTGATGAGAATCAGCCCCAGCATTTT
CDR3 protein: CATSDENQPQHF
J gene: TRBJ1-5
D gene: .
V gene: TRBV24-1
clone size: many

CDR3 DNA: TGTGCCAGCAGCTTTCACAGGGAAAATGGCTACACCTTC
CDR3 protein: CASSFHRENGYTF
J gene: TRBJ1-2
D gene: .
V gene: TRBV7-2
clone size: .

CDR3 DNA: TGTGCCAGCAGGGATCGGAGCAGGAACACTGAAGCTTTCTTT
CDR3 protein: CASRDRSRNTEAFF
J gene: TRBJ1-1
D gene: .
V gene: TRBV6-2/TRBV6-3
clone size: many

CDR3 DNA: TGCAGCGCTTCCGATTCGCCCCGATCGACAGGCGGCTACACCTTC
CDR3 protein: CSASDSPRSTGGYTF
J gene: TRBJ1-2
D gene: .
V gene: TRBV29-1
clone size: few

CDR3 DNA: TGTGCCAGCTCACCCCGGACAGGGCCCGGGGAAGGGCAGTACTTC
CDR3 protein: CASSPRTGPGEGQYF
J gene: TRBJ2-7
D gene: TRBD1
V gene: TRBV18
clone size: .

CDR3 DNA: TGCAGTGCTGGGGTCCCTCCTTACTCCTACGAGCAGTACTTC
CDR3 protein: CSAGVPPYSYEQYF
J gene: TRBJ2-7
D gene: .
V gene: TRBV20-1
clone size: .

CDR3 DNA: TGTGCCAGCCTAGAGAAGGGGCGGGGGAATCAGCCCCAGCATTTT
CDR3 protein: CASLEKGRGNQPQHF
J gene: TRBJ1-5
D gene: .
V gene: TRBV28
clone size: many

CDR3 DNA: TGTGCCAGCAGCGCCCAACTAGCGGGAGTAGAGGAGACCCAGTACTTC
CDR3 protein: CASSAQLAGVEETQYF
J gene: TRBJ2-5
D gene: TRBD2
V gene: TRBV9
clone size: many

CDR3 DNA: TGTGCCAGCAGTTGTAACATTGGATACAGGGCCGTGGACTACGAGCAGTACTTC
CDR3 protein: CASSCNIGYRAVDYEQYF
J gene: TRBJ2-7
D gene: .
V gene: TRBV28
clone size: few

CDR3 DNA: TGTGCCAGCAGTGAATTTGACAGGGGCTACGAGCAGTACTTC
CDR3 protein: CASSEFDRGYEQYF
J gene: TRBJ2-7
D gene: TRBD1
V gene: TRBV6-1
clone size: many

CDR3 DNA: TGCAGCGTTGAATGGCGGGAGAAGCAAGAGACCCAGTACTTC
CDR3 protein: CSVEWREKQETQYF
J gene: TRBJ2-5
D gene: TRBD2
V gene: TRBV29-1
clone size: many

CDR3 DNA: TGTGTCAGCAGCCCTGGACAAAGGGACTATGGCTACACCTTC
CDR3 protein: CVSSPGQRDYGYTF
J gene: TRBJ1-2
D gene: .
V gene: TRBV7-2
clone size: few

CDR3 DNA: TGTGCCAGCCCTGGACAGGGGGTCCCCTACGAGCAGTACTTC
CDR3 protein: CASPGQGVPYEQYF
J gene: TRBJ2-7
D gene: TRBD1
V gene: TRBV19
clone size: many

CDR3 DNA: TGTGCCAGCGCTTCCAGGGGGGCCATTATCTGCTATGGCTACACCTTC
CDR3 protein: CASASRGAIICYGYTF
J gene: TRBJ1-2
D gene: TRBD1
V gene: TRBV27
clone size: many

CDR3 DNA: TGTGCCAGCAGTTACCAGACAGGGGAGGAAGCTTTCTTT
CDR3 protein: CASSYQTGEEAFF
J gene: TRBJ1-1
D gene: TRBD1
V gene: TRBV6-5
clone size: few

CDR3 DNA: TGTGCCAGCAGTTCGACAACGGGACAGGGGAGGAACGAGCAGTACTTC
CDR3 protein: CASSSTTGQGRNEQYF
J gene: TRBJ2-7
D gene: TRBD1
V gene: TRBV28
clone size: .

CDR3 DNA: TGTGCCGCCTCGGGGGGAGCACATCCCGAATACTTC
CDR3 protein: CAASGGAHPEYF
J gene: TRBJ1-2
D gene: .
V gene: TRBV6-5
clone size: many

CDR3 DNA: TGTGCCAGCAGTCTTCCGGGCAGGGGGAACACTGAAGCTTTCTTT
CDR3 protein: CASSLPGRGNTEAFF
J gene: TRBJ1-1
D gene: .
V gene: TRBV6-5
clone size: many

CDR3 DNA: TGCAGTGCTAGAGGTCCGGGACAGGGGTTCTACGAGCAGTACTTC
CDR3 protein: CSARGPGQGFYEQYF
J gene: TRBJ2-7
D gene: TRBD1
V gene: TRBV20-1
clone size: .

CDR3 DNA: TGTGCCAGTAGTCCGGTAGCGTTGACCGGGGAGCTGTTTTTT
CDR3 protein: CASSPVALTGELFF
J gene: TRBJ2-2
D gene: .
V gene: TRBV19
clone size: many

CDR3 DNA: TGCGCCAGCAGCCTAACCGGGACAGGGGCCTATGGCTACACCTTC
CDR3 protein: CASSLTGTGAYGYTF
J gene: TRBJ1-2
D gene: TRBD1
V gene: TRBV4-1
clone size: few

CDR3 DNA: TGTGCCAGCAGCTTACGGGGTGGGTTTGGGGCCAACGTCCTGACTTTC
CDR3 protein: CASSLRGGFGANVLTF
J gene: TRBJ2-6
D gene: .
V gene: TRBV11-2
clone size: .

CDR3 DNA: TGTGCCATCAGTGAGGAGGGATTCTATGGCTACACCTTC
CDR3 protein: CAISEEGFYGYTF
J gene: TRBJ1-2
D gene: .
V gene: TRBV10-3
clone size: many

CDR3 DNA: TGTGCCAGCAGCTTAGGGGGACATTTCACCGGGGAGCTGTTTTTT
CDR3 protein: CASSLGGHFTGELFF
J gene: TRBJ2-2
D gene: .
V gene: TRBV5-5
clone size: many

CDR3 DNA: TGTGCCAGCACTCCCGTGCAAAATCAGCCCCAGCATTTT
CDR3 protein: CASTPVQNQPQHF
J gene: TRBJ1-5
D gene: .
V gene: TRBV12-3/TRBV12-4
clone size: many

CDR3 DNA: TGTGCCAGCAGCTTAACCGGGGGTGGGGTCACTGAAGCTTTCTTT
CDR3 protein: CASSLTGGGVTEAFF
J gene: TRBJ1-1
D gene: .
V gene: TRBV7-3
clone size: many

CDR3 DNA: TGCGCCAGCAGCTTGGTACCGATAGGGACGGACACCGGGGAGCTGTTTTTT
CDR3 protein: CASSLVPIGTDTGELFF
J gene: TRBJ2-2
D gene: .
V gene: TRBV5-1
clone size: .

CDR3 DNA: TGTGCCAGCAGTGAACGACAGGGATTCTACGAGCAGTACTTC
CDR3 protein: CASSERQGFYEQYF
J gene: TRBJ2-7
D gene: TRBD1
V gene: TRBV4-2
clone size: .

CDR3 DNA: TGCGCCAGCAGCTTCTCAGAACTGAACACTGAAGCTTTCTTT
CDR3 protein: CASSFSELNTEAFF
J gene: TRBJ1-1
D gene: .
V gene: TRBV5-1
clone size: many

CDR3 DNA: TGTGCCAGCAGCTACTTCCCGGGACCACTCTACGAGCAGTACTTC
CDR3 protein: CASSYFPGPLYEQYF
J gene: TRBJ2-7
D gene: .
V gene: TRBV7-3
clone size: many

CDR3 DNA: TGCAGTGCTAGACATTCCACTGAAGCTTTCTTT
CDR3 protein: CSARHSTEAFF
J gene: TRBJ1-1
D gene: .
V gene: TRBV20-1
clone size: many

CDR3 DNA: TGCGCCAGCAGCACCGAGGGGACACTCTACGAGCAGTACTTC
CDR3 protein: CASSTEGTLYEQYF
J gene: TRBJ2-7
D gene: .
V gene: TRBV5-1
clone size: .

CDR3 DNA: TGTGCCAGTAGTTGGAACAGGGCGAGCAATCAGCCCCAGCATTTT
CDR3 protein: CASSWNRASNQPQHF
J gene: TRBJ1-5
D gene: .
V gene: TRBV19
clone size: few

CDR3 DNA: TGTGCCACCAAGACAGGGGGCGTAGGCTACACCTTC
CDR3 protein: CATKTGGVGYTF
J gene: TRBJ1-2
D gene: TRBD1
V gene: TRBV6-2/TRBV6-3
clone size: many

CDR3 DNA: TGCGCCAGCAGTGAGTACAGGGGTCCTTGGGAGCAGTACTTC
CDR3 protein: CASSEYRGPWEQYF
J gene: TRBJ2-7
D gene: TRBD1
V gene: TRBV10-2
clone size: many

CDR3 DNA: TGTGCCAGCAGTTTCTACTCAGGGGGGCATGGCTACACCTTC
CDR3 protein: CASSFYSGGHGYTF
J gene: TRBJ1-2
D gene: TRBD1
V gene: TRBV12-3/TRBV12-4
clone size: .

CDR3 DNA: TGTGCCAGCAGGACGACCCTTGGGGGAGGCTACACCTTC
CDR3 protein: CASRTTLGGGYTF
J gene: TRBJ1-2
D gene: .
V gene: TRBV12-3/TRBV12-4
clone size: .

CDR3 DNA: TGTGCCAGCAGTTACTTAGACACTGAAGCTTTCTTT
CDR3 protein: CASSYLDTEAFF
J gene: TRBJ1-1
D gene: .
V gene: TRBV6-2/TRBV6-3
clone size: many

CDR3 DNA: TGTGCCAGCAGTGAAGCTGGGGCCAACGTCCTGACTTTC
CDR3 protein: CASSEAGANVLTF
J gene: TRBJ2-6
D gene: .
V gene: TRBV6-1
clone size: .

CDR3 DNA: TGTGCCAGCAGTTACGACAGGGATAATTCACCCCTCCACTTT
CDR3 protein: CASSYDRDNSPLHF
J gene: TRBJ1-6
D gene: TRBD1
V gene: TRBV6-5
clone size: .